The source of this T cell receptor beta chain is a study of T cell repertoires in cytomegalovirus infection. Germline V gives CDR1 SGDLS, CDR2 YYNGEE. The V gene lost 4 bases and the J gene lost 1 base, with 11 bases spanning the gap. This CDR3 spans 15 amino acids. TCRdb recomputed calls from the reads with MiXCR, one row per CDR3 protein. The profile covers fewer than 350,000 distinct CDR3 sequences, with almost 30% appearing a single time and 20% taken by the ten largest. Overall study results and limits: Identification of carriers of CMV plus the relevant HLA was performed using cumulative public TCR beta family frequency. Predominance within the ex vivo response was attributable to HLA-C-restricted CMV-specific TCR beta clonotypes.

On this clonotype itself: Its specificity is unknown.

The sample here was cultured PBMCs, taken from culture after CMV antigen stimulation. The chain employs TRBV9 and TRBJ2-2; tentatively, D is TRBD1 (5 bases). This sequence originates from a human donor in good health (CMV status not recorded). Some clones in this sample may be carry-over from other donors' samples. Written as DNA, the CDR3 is TGTGCCAGCAGCCCGACAGTTTTGAACACCGGGGAGCTGTTTTTT. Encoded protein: CASSPTVLNTGELFF.